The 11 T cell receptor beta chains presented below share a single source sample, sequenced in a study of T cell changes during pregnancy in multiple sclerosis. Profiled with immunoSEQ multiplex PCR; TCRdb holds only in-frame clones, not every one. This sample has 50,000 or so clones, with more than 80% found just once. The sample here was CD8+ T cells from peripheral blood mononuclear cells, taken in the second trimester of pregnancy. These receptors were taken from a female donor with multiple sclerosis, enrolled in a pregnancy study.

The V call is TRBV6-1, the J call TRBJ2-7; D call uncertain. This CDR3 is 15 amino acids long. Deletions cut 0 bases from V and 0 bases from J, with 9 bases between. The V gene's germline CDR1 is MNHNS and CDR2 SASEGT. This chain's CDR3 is CASSEAEWYSYEQYF. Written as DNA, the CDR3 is TGTGCCAGCAGTGAAGCGGAGTGGTACTCCTACGAGCAGTACTTC.

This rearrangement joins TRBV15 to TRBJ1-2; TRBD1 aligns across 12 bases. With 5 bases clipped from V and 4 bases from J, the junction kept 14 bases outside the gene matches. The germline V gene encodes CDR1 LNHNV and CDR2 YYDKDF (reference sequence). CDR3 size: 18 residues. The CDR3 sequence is CATSGRDRGQLGIYGYTF. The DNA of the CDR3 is TGTGCCACCAGCGGGAGGGACAGGGGGCAATTGGGTATCTATGGCTACACCTTC.

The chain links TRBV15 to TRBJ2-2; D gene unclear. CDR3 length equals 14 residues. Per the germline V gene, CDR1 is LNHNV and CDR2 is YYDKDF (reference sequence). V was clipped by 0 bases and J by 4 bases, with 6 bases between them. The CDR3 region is CATSRDELTGELFF. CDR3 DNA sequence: TGTGCCACCAGCAGAGATGAGCTCACCGGGGAGCTGTTTTTT.

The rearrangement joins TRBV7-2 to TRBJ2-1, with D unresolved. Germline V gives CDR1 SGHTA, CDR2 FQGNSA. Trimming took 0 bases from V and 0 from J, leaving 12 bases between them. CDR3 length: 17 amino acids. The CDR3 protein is CASSLAAQAFSYNEQFF. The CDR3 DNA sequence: TGTGCCAGCAGCTTAGCCGCGCAAGCCTTCTCCTACAATGAGCAGTTCTTC.

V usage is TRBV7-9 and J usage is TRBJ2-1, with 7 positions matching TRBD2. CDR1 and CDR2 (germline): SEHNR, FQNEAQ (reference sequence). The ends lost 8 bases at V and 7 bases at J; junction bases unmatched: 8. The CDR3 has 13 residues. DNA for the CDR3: TGTGCCAGCGTATGGGACTACGATAATGAGCAGTTCTTC. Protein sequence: CASVWDYDNEQFF.

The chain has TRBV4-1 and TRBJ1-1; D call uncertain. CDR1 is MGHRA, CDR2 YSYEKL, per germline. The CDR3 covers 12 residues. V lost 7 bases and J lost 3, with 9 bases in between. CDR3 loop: CASIGWDTEAFF. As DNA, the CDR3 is TGCGCCAGCATCGGGTGGGACACTGAAGCTTTCTTT.

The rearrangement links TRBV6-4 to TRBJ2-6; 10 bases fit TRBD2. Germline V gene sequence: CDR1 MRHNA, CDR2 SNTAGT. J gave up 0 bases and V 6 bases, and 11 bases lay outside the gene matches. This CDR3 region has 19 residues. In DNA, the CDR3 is TGTGCCAGCAGGCTTAGCGGGGGGACACCCACCTCTGGGGCCAACGTCCTGACTTTC. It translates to CASRLSGGTPTSGANVLTF.

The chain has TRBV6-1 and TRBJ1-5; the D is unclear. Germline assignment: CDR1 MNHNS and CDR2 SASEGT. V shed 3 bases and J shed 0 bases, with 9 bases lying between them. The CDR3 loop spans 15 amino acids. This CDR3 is CASSEEEYSNQPQHF. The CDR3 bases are TGTGCCAGCAGTGAGGAGGAATATAGCAATCAGCCCCAGCATTTT.

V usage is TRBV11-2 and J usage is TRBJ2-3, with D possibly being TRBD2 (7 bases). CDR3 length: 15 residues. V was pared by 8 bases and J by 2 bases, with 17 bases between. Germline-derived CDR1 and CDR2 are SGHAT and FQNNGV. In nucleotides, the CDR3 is TGTGCCAGCGGATACGGAGGGGGGGTCACAGATACGCAGTATTTT. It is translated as CASGYGGGVTDTQYF.

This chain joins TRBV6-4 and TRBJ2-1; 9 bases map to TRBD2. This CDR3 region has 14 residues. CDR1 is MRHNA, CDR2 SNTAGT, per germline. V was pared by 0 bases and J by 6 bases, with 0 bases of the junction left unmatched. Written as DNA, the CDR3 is TGTGCCAGCAGTGACTCTAGCGGGGGCAATGAGCAGTTCTTC. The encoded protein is CASSDSSGGNEQFF.

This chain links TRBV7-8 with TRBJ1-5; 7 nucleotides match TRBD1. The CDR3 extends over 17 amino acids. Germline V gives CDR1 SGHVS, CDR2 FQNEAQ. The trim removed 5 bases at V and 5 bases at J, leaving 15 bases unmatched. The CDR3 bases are TGTGCCAGCAGCGTTGGACAGGTCGGTGCTATAGATCAGCCCCAGCATTTT. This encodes CASSVGQVGAIDQPQHF. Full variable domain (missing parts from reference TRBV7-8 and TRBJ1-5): GAGVSQSPRYKVAKRGQDVALRCDPISGHVSLFWYQQALGQGPEFLTYFQNEAQLDKSGLPSDRFFAERPEGSVSTLKIQRTQQEDSAVYLCASSVGQVGAIDQPQHFGDGTRLSIL.